The 18 T cell receptor beta chains below come from one sample, sequenced in a study of T-cell reconstitution after alpha-beta-depleted transplantation in children. The TCRbeta library was prepared with unique molecular identifiers. From the PCR reads, TCRdb called clonotypes with MiXCR, one entry per CDR3 protein. Among 440,000 or so distinct CDR3 sequences, about 40% were seen once, and the ten largest hold under 35%. This material consisted of PBMCs, taken before TCRalphabeta/CD19-depleted stem cell transplant. All receptors come from a girl aged 2 to 9 with aplastic anemia, due to receive a stem cell transplant.

This clonotype was detected only a few times. V and J are TRBV25-1 and TRBJ2-5; 9 bases line up with TRBD2. The CDR3 sequence is 15 residues long. V shed 5 bases, J shed 2 bases, and the junction held 6 bases outside the gene matches. CDR1 is MGHDK and CDR2 is SYGVNS in the germline V gene. The CDR3 nucleotides read TGTGCCAGCAGTCTTTTTAGCGGGAGACAAGAGACCCAGTACTTC. This sequence encodes CASSLFSGRQETQYF. The full variable domain, completed using reference TRBV25-1 and TRBJ2-5, is EADIYQTPRYLVIGTGKKITLECSQTMGHDKMYWYQQDPGMELHLIHYSYGVNSTEKGDLSSESTVSRIRTEHFPLTLESARPSHTSQYLCASSLFSGRQETQYFGPGTRLLVL.

In its sample, this clonotype was seen a few times. This chain joins TRBV20-1 and TRBJ2-5; 10 positions agree with TRBD2. This CDR3 region has 12 residues. Losses at the gene ends were 6 bases for V and 7 bases for J; bases not matched to a gene: 5. Germline loops: CDR1 DFQATT, CDR2 SNEGSKA (reference sequence). The CDR3 loop reads CSARTSGGTQYF. The CDR3 DNA is TGCAGTGCCCGGACTAGCGGAGGGACCCAGTACTTC.

V is TRBV5-1 and J is TRBJ2-7; possibly TRBD2 for D (6 bases). Between the trimmed V and J ends, which lost 0 bases and 6 bases, there was a span of 10 bases. CDR3 length equals 13 residues. Germline CDR1 reads SGHRS; CDR2 reads YFSETQ. In DNA, the CDR3 is TGCGCCAGCAGCTTGGGCGGGAATGGCGAGCAGTACTTC. This codes for CASSLGGNGEQYF.

The genes are TRBV9 and TRBJ2-5; D is undetermined. Per the germline V gene, CDR1 is SGDLS and CDR2 is YYNGEE. Trimming shortened V by 4 bases and J by 4 bases, and 17 bases separated the two germline ends. The CDR3 length is 15 residues. CDR3 nucleotides: TGTGCCAGCAGCCCTCGGAGTAGCCTATTAGAGACCCAGTACTTC. Residues: CASSPRSSLLETQYF.

The chain uses TRBV6-1 and TRBJ2-5; D may be TRBD2 (7 bases). The V end lost 7 bases, the J end lost 5 bases, and 20 bases lay between the germline ends. This CDR3 region has 15 residues. Germline CDR1 and CDR2: MNHNS and SASEGT. Here the CDR3 reads CASTHRRGGPETQYF. CDR3 in DNA: TGTGCCAGCACTCACCGGAGGGGGGGTCCGGAGACCCAGTACTTC.

The V and J genes are TRBV12-3 or TRBV12-4 and TRBJ2-6, with TRBD1 identical over 7 bases. The trim removed 5 bases at V and 1 base at J, leaving 17 bases unmatched. The CDR3 totals 20 residues. The CDR3 DNA reads as TGTGCCAGCAGTCCCCCTAAAGGACAGGTCTATAGTTCTGGGGCCAACGTCCTGACTTTC. It translates to CASSPPKGQVYSSGANVLTF.

This clonotype was counted many times. CDR3 in amino acids: CASSRPGTQRDNEQFF. For the CDR3, the DNA is TGTGCCAGCAGTCGCCCCGGGACCCAGAGGGACAATGAGCAGTTCTTC. The rearrangement uses TRBV6-1 and TRBJ2-1, with D possibly called TRBD1 or TRBD2 (5 bases each). CDR3 length: 16 residues. Germline V gives CDR1 MNHNS, CDR2 SASEGT. Trimming removed 5 bases from V and 5 bases from J, with 19 bases in between.

This clonotype has a handful of counts. This chain uses TRBV7-6 with TRBJ2-5; D possibly corresponds to TRBD2 (6 bases). This CDR3 region has 15 residues. Germline CDR1 is SGHVS and CDR2 is FNYEAQ. Trimming stripped 7 bases from V and 0 bases from J, with 15 bases between. CDR3 bases: TGTGCCAGCATCCCGGCCGGACTAAACCAAGAGACCCAGTACTTC. This gives the protein CASIPAGLNQETQYF.

CDR3 loop: CASSESLAGGTDTQYF. CDR3 coding DNA: TGTGCCAGCAGTGAGTCACTAGCGGGAGGGACAGATACGCAGTATTTT. The chain carries TRBV6-1 and TRBJ2-3, with TRBD2 identical over 13 bases. V gave up 3 bases and J gave up 3 bases; unmatched junction bases: 3. Germline lookup yields CDR1 MNHNS and CDR2 SASEGT. The CDR3 runs to 16 residues.

The table lists this clonotype with many counts. The chain has TRBV29-1 and TRBJ1-1; maybe TRBD1 (6 bases). V gave up 5 bases and J gave up 11 bases, with 27 bases separating them. The CDR3 runs 15 residues. The germline V gene encodes CDR1 SQVTM and CDR2 ANQGSEA. The CDR3 is CSVYWMWDTPRLAFF. In DNA form, the CDR3 reads TGCAGCGTTTACTGGATGTGGGACACCCCACGGTTGGCTTTCTTT.

This clonotype was seen repeatedly, ten times or more. V is TRBV15 and J is TRBJ2-7; 8 bases are a match to TRBD2. Germline-derived CDR1 and CDR2 are LNHNV and YYDKDF (reference sequence). This CDR3 is 14 amino acids long. Germline trimming cut 0 bases from V and 5 bases from J; bases unmatched to any gene: 3. In nucleotides, the CDR3 is TGTGCCACCAGCAGAGATACTAGCGGCAACGAGCAGTACTTC. Translated, it gives CATSRDTSGNEQYF.

This clonotype was found a few times. The J gene is TRBJ1-5, the V gene TRBV7-9; TRBD1 agrees at 10 bases. The germline V gene encodes CDR1 SEHNR and CDR2 FQNEAQ (reference sequence). V trimming: 7 bases; J trimming: 5 bases; junction bases outside the gene matches: 11. This CDR3 has 16 residues. The CDR3 nucleotides are TGTGCCAGCACCAGTGACAGGGGGCGTCAAGATCAGCCCCAGCATTTT. Encoded protein: CASTSDRGRQDQPQHF. Full variable domain (missing parts from reference TRBV7-9 and TRBJ1-5): DTGVSQNPRHKITKRGQNVTFRCDPISEHNRLYWYRQTLGQGPEFLTYFQNEAQLEKSRLLSDRFSAERPKGSFSTLEIQRTEQGDSAMYLCASTSDRGRQDQPQHFGDGTRLSIL.

This chain connects TRBV5-1 to TRBJ2-3, with 8 bases fitting TRBD2. This CDR3 region has 17 residues. CDR1 is SGHRS and CDR2 is YFSETQ in the germline V gene. J lost 0 bases, V lost 7 bases, and 13 bases had no gene match. The CDR3: CASGGELAGGSTDTQYF. CDR3 nucleotides: TGCGCCAGCGGCGGGGAATTGGCGGGAGGCAGCACAGATACGCAGTATTTT.

The sample holds many counts of this clonotype. The chain is built from TRBV20-1 and TRBJ1-3; 9 bases line up with TRBD1. J was trimmed by 5 bases and V by 2 bases; bases with no gene match: 7. CDR3 length: 15 residues. In germline, CDR1 is DFQATT, CDR2 SNEGSKA (reference sequence). CDR3 residues: CSARPLTGGRNTIYF. As DNA, the CDR3 is TGCAGTGCTAGACCCCTGACAGGGGGAAGAAACACCATATATTTT.

The chain recombines TRBV20-1 with TRBJ2-7; either TRBD1 or TRBD2 may fit D (6 bases each). The CDR3 length is 14 residues. Trimming took 6 bases from V and 0 from J, leaving 15 bases between them. Per germline, CDR1 DFQATT and CDR2 SNEGSKA (reference sequence). CDR3 sequence: CSAPEGGRSYEQYF. The CDR3, as DNA: TGCAGTGCCCCTGAGGGGGGCCGCTCCTACGAGCAGTACTTC.

The V and J genes are TRBV7-2 and TRBJ1-2, with D perhaps TRBD1 (5 bases). This CDR3 has 14 residues. V was trimmed by 1 base and J by 8 bases, leaving 14 bases between them. The germline gives CDR1 SGHTA, CDR2 FQGNSA. The CDR3 DNA reads as TGTGCCAGCAGCTTAGGTCGCAGGGTGGAAGGCTACACCTTC. It encodes CASSLGRRVEGYTF.

The rearrangement joins TRBV20-1 to TRBJ2-7; a possible D gene is TRBD2 (7 bases). The ends were cut back, 6 bases at V and 4 bases at J, with 22 bases in the middle. Germline V gene sequence: CDR1 DFQATT, CDR2 SNEGSKA (reference sequence). This CDR3 region has 15 residues. CDR3 nucleotide sequence: TGCAGTGCCCTCCCAATCGCGGGGGCCAAATACGAGCAGTACTTC. Amino acids: CSALPIAGAKYEQYF.

The chain couples TRBV6-1 to TRBJ1-4; TRBD1 aligns across 9 bases. The germline CDR1 and CDR2 sequences are MNHNS and SASEGT. CDR3 length equals 14 residues. V was pared by 6 bases and J by 8 bases, with 7 bases of the junction left unmatched. The CDR3 region has the DNA TGTGCCAGCAGGGTACAGGGGGCGCGAGAAAAACTGTTTTTT. This sequence encodes CASRVQGAREKLFF.